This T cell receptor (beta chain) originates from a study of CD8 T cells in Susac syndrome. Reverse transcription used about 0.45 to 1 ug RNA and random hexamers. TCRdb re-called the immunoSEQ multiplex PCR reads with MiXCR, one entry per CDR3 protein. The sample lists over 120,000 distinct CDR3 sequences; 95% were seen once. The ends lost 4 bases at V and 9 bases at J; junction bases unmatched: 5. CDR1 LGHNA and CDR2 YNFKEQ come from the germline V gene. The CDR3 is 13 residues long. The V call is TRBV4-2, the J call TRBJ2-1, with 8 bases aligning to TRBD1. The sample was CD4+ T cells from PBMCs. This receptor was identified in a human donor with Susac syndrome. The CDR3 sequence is CASSPTGGAEQFF. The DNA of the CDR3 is TGTGCCAGCAGCCCCACAGGGGGAGCTGAGCAGTTCTTC.